This T cell receptor (beta chain) was documented in a study of blood T cell repertoires in COVID-19. Germline V gene data show CDR1 as LNHNV and CDR2 as YYDKDF (reference sequence). Trimming at V came to 3 bases and at J to 7 bases, leaving 15 bases not matched to a gene. This CDR3 is built from 17 residues. The table came from immunoSEQ multiplex PCR; TCRdb's copy has only in-frame clones and leaves some out. This sample carries about 160,000 clones, approximately 87% of them seen once, and the ten largest clones take about 6%. This TCR was sampled from an elderly man with acute or convalescent COVID-19. This chain joins TRBV15 and TRBJ2-3; TRBD1 matches at 8 bases. Sequencing input: peripheral blood. The CDR3 loop is CATSRQTGTGSGNTQYF. The CDR3 nucleotides read TGTGCCACCAGCAGGCAAACCGGGACAGGATCCGGCAATACGCAGTATTTT.